The present entry profiles one T cell receptor (beta chain) with its context. What it binds is unknown. The data derive from a study of T cells in Graves' hyperthyroidism and ophthalmopathy. Study at large: Staff took peripheral blood when the initial diagnosis was made, before any treatment began. Study-wide findings and caveats: Blood samples included most of the expanded thyroid clonotypes exceeding 0.001.

The CDR3 regions of TCR beta were amplified from RNA transcripts. HTBI primers were the set used in a first-round RT-PCR of the TCR CDR3. Using its own MiXCR run on the multiplex PCR reads, TCRdb lists one record per CDR3 protein. The profile covers hundreds of thousands of distinct CDR3 sequences, with 38% appearing a single time and 8.9% taken by the ten largest. This CDR3 contains 15 residues. Trimming took 2 bases from V and 1 from J; bases not matched to a gene: 3. CDR1 is SGHKS and CDR2 is YYEKEE in the germline V gene (reference sequence). Patients aged 18 to 65 had newly diagnosed hyperthyroidism of under 2 months' duration.

The J gene is TRBJ1-1, the V gene TRBV5-5, with 9 bases fitting TRBD1. Source material: blood. The receptor's source is a man aged 18-30 years with Graves' hyperthyroidism. The CDR3 DNA reads as TGTGCCAGCAGCTTTGGGACAGGGACGAACACTGAAGCTTTCTTT. The encoded protein is CASSFGTGTNTEAFF.